The entry below describes one TCR beta chain. Its antigen is unknown. One base away there is no much larger clone; base qualities are not given. This entry belongs to a study of siplizumab effects on memory and regulatory T cells (dated by TCRdb to the late 2010s). As for the study more broadly: The study examined how the anti-CD2 antibody siplizumab affects alloreactive T-cell subsets in allogeneic mixed lymphocyte reactions built from human PBMCs. Overall study outcomes, separate from this receptor: For roughly 75-97% of proliferating CD4+ or CD8+ clones, no naive or memory phenotype could be assigned. Among mappable alloreactive CD4+ clones, an average Treg-derived fraction of roughly 69% was observed with siplizumab, compared with approximately 25% in control reactions. Whether proliferating Tregs from siplizumab cultures actually had suppressive function was not functionally confirmed. The cumulative frequency of alloreactive sequences traceable to unstimulated CD4+ memory T cells was significantly reduced by siplizumab. Sequences below about 10^-5 frequency were poorly captured, so only a minor fraction of alloreactive clones could be mapped to unstimulated subsets. Greater diversity appeared to be present in unstimulated naive T cells than in memory T cells, and a substantial contribution to the alloresponse seemed to be made by naive cells.

The CDR3 goes from the cysteine to the phenylalanine over 18 residues. Here the CDR3 DNA is all that survives: 54 bases in frame from base 1. The junction shows trimming of 2 bases on V and 1 base on J, plus 19 bases between the germline ends. As encoded in the germline V gene, CDR1 is SGDLS while CDR2 is YYNGEE. The library was made by the immunoSEQ multiplex PCR assay. Each sample had 10^5 or so TCR templates assayed by the deep sequencing platform. Genomic DNA extracted from sorted T cells was the material used for TCRbeta CDR3 sequencing. Per the original workflow: The R programming language was used for the clonal analysis of the TCRbeta CDR3 data. Comparing unstimulated samples against CFSE-low samples taken after the reaction was how alloreactive CD4+ and CD8+ clones were defined. By matching sequences to the repertoires of sorted unstimulated Treg and non-Treg cells, each alloreactive CD4+ clone was assigned a regulatory or non-regulatory origin. TCRdb's version of the immuneACCESS table is confined to in-frame rearrangements and falls short of the full clone set. An unresolved V gene accounts for under half of the shortfall where checked; the remainder is of unknown origin. Clone size and the V and J calls come from that table; the DNA yielded D and trimming. In this sample the table shows tens of thousands of clones, roughly nine tenths of which occur a single time. Approximately 0.25% of the sample comes from the top ten.

Unstimulated CD4+ memory cells were also sequenced in three donor pairs, together with CD4+ naive, CD8+ TEMRA, CD8+ naive and CD8+ effector memory subsets. Sorted unstimulated T cells and proliferating T cells recovered from mixed lymphocyte reactions underwent TCRbeta CDR3 sequencing. Fresh whole blood from ten to eleven HLA-typed healthy donors served as the source for isolating PBMCs. The chain joins TRBV9 to TRBJ2-1; TRBD2 is possibly the D segment (6 matching bases). The sample taken for sequencing was naive CD4+ T cells sorted from blood. What the cell subset or site label conveys for this sample: unstimulated naive T cells. The clonotype comes from a human donor in good health. The base sequence is TGTGCCAGCAGCGTCCTCGATTCGCGGGGAAGGTCCTACAATGAGCAGTTCTTC. Its protein product is CASSVLDSRGRSYNEQFF.